This T cell receptor beta chain was sequenced during a study of cytomegalovirus exposure and HLA in healthy donors. Study-level information: From HLA-typed donors, an early data release held roughly 89 million unique TCRs. Study-level findings and limits: 164 TCR beta chains were listed as cytomegalovirus-associated.

CDR3 length: 16 amino acids. Germline CDR1 is LNHNV and CDR2 is YYDKDF (reference sequence). The germline V and J ends were trimmed by 4 bases and 3 bases, with 17 bases remaining between them. These donors, healthy bone marrow donors, were studied. PCR amplification relied on 60 Vbeta primers (plus 13 Jbeta primers). Libraries were prepared by immunoSEQ multiplex PCR; TCRdb keeps only in-frame clonotypes and omits some of them. The profile shows 150,000 to 200,000 clones, about 77% of them singletons. With regard to this clone: What it recognizes is unknown.

The chain employs TRBV15 and TRBJ2-3; tentatively, D is TRBD2 (5 bases). This TCR derives from a female donor in good health and CMV-seronegative. Source material: PBMCs. CDR3 bases: TGTGCCACCAGCACCCCTGGAGAGGGAAGGACAGATACGCAGTATTTT. The encoded protein is CATSTPGEGRTDTQYF.